This T cell receptor (beta chain) emerged from a study of cytomegalovirus exposure and HLA in healthy donors. Regarding the study as a whole: Rates of TCR association differed by HLA locus in a later analysis, with DRB1 highest and HLA-C lowest. Solely CMV serostatus was available to characterize immune exposure.

This clone was counted between two and nine times. Its cognate antigen is unknown. Primers: 60 Vbeta forward and 13 Jbeta reverse. Data came from immunoSEQ multiplex PCR; TCRdb stores just in-frame clones and leaves some out. Of under 150,000 clones in the sample, around three quarters were seen once. This sequence was found in a woman aged 40 to 50 in good health and CMV-seronegative. The sequenced sample was PBMCs.

The CDR3 DNA reads as TGCGCCAGCAGACCGGGGGACGCTGGAAACACCATATATTTT. Residues: CASRPGDAGNTIYF. The chain combines TRBV10-2 with TRBJ1-3, with D perhaps TRBD1 (5 bases). CDR3 length: 14 residues. CDR1 is WSHSY and CDR2 is SAAADI in the germline V gene. V was shortened by 6 bases and J by 2 bases, with 11 bases between the two germline ends.